The text below deals with one TCR beta chain. Its antigen is not identified. The length of the CDR3 is 17 residues. Sequencing was performed with immunoSEQ multiplex PCR; in TCRdb, only in-frame clones are kept and a portion is missing. This table holds nearly 70,000 clones, 83% found once. This sample is drawn from a study of OX40 agonist ivuxolimab in advanced cancers. Background on the study: Earlier anti-PD-1, anti-PD-L1 or anti-CTLA-4 therapy was permitted; about 44% had received some. The study reported partial responses in three patients: one hepatocellular carcinoma, two cutaneous melanoma.

Broader study findings: Expanded peripheral T cells had an undetermined antigen specificity.

Blood sampling was done at baseline, cycle 4 day 1, and cycle 7 day 1. The sequencing used CD4+ or CD8+ T cells sorted from blood, collected in a trial of the OX40 agonist ivuxolimab. The receptor was derived from an adult with an advanced solid tumor such as melanoma, head and neck, liver or kidney cancer. The rearrangement links TRBV21-1 to TRBJ2-1; TRBD2 reflects the table's D call only, with no check against the DNA. TRBV21-1 is labeled a pseudogene. The CDR3 region has the DNA TGTGCCAGCAGCAAAAGTTCTAGCGGGGGGGTTTACAATGAGCAGTTCTTC. Translating gives CASSKSSSGGVYNEQFF.